This TCR beta chain was profiled in a study of identical twins. Points from the study as a whole: A partial confounding effect on zero-insertion analyses could come from invariant MAIT and iNKT cells.

This clonotype was recorded many times. What it binds is unknown. Via MiXCR, TCRdb re-called the 5' RACE reads, giving one row per CDR3 protein. The sample includes about 690,000 distinct CDR3 sequences, about 20% of them seen just once. This same sample was also part of a study on T cells expressing NK-cell markers. That report adds: More than five of the donors carried dominant NKG2C+ clonotypes that took up about 1.0-7.5% of their CD8+ T cells. The study found these clonotypes also leading the CD3+CD56-NKG2C+ fraction in a handful of donors.

This clonotype originated in a young woman in good health. The sequencing input was PBMCs.

CDR3 sequence: CAISEGQGQETQYF. For the CDR3, the DNA is TGTGCCATCAGTGAGGGCCAAGGGCAAGAGACCCAGTACTTC. The J gene is TRBJ2-5, the V gene TRBV10-3; D not resolved. V was cut by 2 bases and J by 2 bases, with 9 bases left in between. Per the germline V gene, CDR1 is ENHRY and CDR2 is SYGVKD. This CDR3 comprises 14 residues.